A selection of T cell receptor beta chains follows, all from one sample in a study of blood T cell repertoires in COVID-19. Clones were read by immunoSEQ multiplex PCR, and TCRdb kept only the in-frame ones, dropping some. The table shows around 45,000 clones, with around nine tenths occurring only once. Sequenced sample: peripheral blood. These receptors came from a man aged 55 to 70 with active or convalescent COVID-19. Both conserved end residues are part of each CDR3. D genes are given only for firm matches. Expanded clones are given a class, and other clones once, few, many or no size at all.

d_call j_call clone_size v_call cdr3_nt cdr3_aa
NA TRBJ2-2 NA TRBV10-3 TGTGCCATCAGTGGCGGAGTCACCGGGGAGCTGTTTTTT CAISGGVTGELFF
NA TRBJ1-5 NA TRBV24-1 TGTGCCACCAGTGAGGGGGGGCCCCAGCATTTT CATSEGGPQHF
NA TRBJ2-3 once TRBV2 TGTGCCAGCAGTGTAGAAGATACGCAGTATTTT CASSVEDTQYF
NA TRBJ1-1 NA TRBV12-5 TGTGCTAGTGGGGACAGGAACACTGAAGCTTTCTTT CASGDRNTEAFF
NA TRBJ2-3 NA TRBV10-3 TGTGCCATCAGTATACAGACACATACAGATACGCAGTATTTT CAISIQTHTDTQYF
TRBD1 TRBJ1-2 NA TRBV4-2 TGTGCCACTAAAGAGGGGGCGAGAGATGGCTACACCTTC CATKEGARDGYTF
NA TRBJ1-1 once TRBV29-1 TGCAGCGTTGTACAGCCTAACACTGAAGCTTTCTTT CSVVQPNTEAFF
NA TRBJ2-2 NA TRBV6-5 TGTGCCAGCAGTCAACCGGGACATCGTACCGGGGAGCTGTTTTTT CASSQPGHRTGELFF
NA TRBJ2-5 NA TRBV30 TGTGCCAGGTACCGGGGGGCAACTCCGTTGACCCAGTACTTC CARYRGATPLTQYF
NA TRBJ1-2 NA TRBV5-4 TGTGCCAGCAGCGGGGGGACGAATGACTATGGCTACACCTTC CASSGGTNDYGYTF
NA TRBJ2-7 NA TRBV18 TGTGCCAGCTCACCCACAGGGTCCTACGAGCAGTACTTC CASSPTGSYEQYF
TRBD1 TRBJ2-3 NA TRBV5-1 TGCGCCAGCAGCTTGGGGCAGGGGGCAGATACGCAGTATTTT CASSLGQGADTQYF
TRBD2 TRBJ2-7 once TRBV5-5 TGTGCCAGCAGCCCTCTAGCGGTCCCCAGCGAGCAGTACTTC CASSPLAVPSEQYF
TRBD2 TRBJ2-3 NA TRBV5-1 TGCGCCAGCAGCTTTTGGGGGGGTGACACAGATACGCAGTATTTT CASSFWGGDTDTQYF
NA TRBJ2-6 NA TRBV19 TGTGCCAGTAGTATCGGTTCCGGGGCCAACGTCCTGACTTTC CASSIGSGANVLTF
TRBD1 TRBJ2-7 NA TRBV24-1 TGTGCCACCAGTGAAGGGACAGGGACTCGCGAGCAGTACTTC CATSEGTGTREQYF
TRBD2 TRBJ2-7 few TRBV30 TGTGCCTGGAGAGTGGGACTAGCTAGCGAGCAGTACTTC CAWRVGLASEQYF
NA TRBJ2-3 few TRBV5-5 TGTGCCAGCAGCTTTGGACACAGACTCACAGATACGCAGTATTTT CASSFGHRLTDTQYF
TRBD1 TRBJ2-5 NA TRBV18 TGTGCCAGCTCACCGGGGACAGGGAAAGAGACCCAGTACTTC CASSPGTGKETQYF
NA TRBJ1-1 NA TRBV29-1 TGCAGCGCCAGCGAACAGGGAGAAACTGAAGCTTTCTTT CSASEQGETEAFF
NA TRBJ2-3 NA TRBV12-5 TGTGCTAGTGGGAAGCCAGATACGCAGTATTTT CASGKPDTQYF
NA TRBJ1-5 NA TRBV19 TGTGCCAGTAGTATAGACAGGGGTCAGCCCCAGCATTTT CASSIDRGQPQHF
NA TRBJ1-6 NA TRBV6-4 TGTGCCACCAAGGTTCCCCGAGCGGGGTATAATTCACCCCTCCACTTT CATKVPRAGYNSPLHF
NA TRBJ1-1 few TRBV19 TGTGCCAGTAGGGCGGGGGGGGATACTGAAGCTTTCTTT CASRAGGDTEAFF
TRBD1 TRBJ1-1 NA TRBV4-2 TGTGCCAGCAGCCATCCGGGACAGGGGGACGCTGAAGCTTTCTTT CASSHPGQGDAEAFF
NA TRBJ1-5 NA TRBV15 TGTGCCACCAGTACCGACAGTCGTCGGCCCCAGCATTTT CATSTDSRRPQHF
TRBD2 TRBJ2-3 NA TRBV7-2 TGTGCCAGCAGCACGGGACTAGCGGGGCCCGCTGATACGCAGTATTTT CASSTGLAGPADTQYF
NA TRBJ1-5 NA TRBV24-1 TGTGCCGCGTCAAGGACAGGCAATCAGCCCCAGCATTTT CAASRTGNQPQHF
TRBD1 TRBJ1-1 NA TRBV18 TGTGCCAGCTCACCGACGGGACAGGGGGCGGCTGAAGCTTTCTTT CASSPTGQGAAEAFF
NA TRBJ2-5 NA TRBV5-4 TGTGCCAGCAGCTTTTCCGGGACAAACCAAGAGACCCAGTACTTC CASSFSGTNQETQYF
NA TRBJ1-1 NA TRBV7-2 TGTGCCAGCAGCTACCTAAGCACTGAAGCTTTCTTT CASSYLSTEAFF
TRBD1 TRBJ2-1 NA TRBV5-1 TGCGCCAGCAGCTTACCCGGGACAGGGGCACTCGATGAGCAGTTCTTC CASSLPGTGALDEQFF
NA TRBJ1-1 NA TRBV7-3 TGTGCCAGCAGCCCCCAGGGAGGGGACACTGAAGCTTTCTTT CASSPQGGDTEAFF
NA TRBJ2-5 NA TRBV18 TGTGCCAGCTCACCCACACTACAAGAGACCCAGTACTTC CASSPTLQETQYF
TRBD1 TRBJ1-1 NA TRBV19 TGTGCCAGTAGTTCACAGGGGTTGGGTGAAGCTTTCTTT CASSSQGLGEAFF
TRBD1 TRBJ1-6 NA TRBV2 TGTGCCAGCAGCCCCGGGACAGGGGGATCACCCCTCCACTTT CASSPGTGGSPLHF
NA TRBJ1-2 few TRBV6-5 TGTGCCAGCAGTTACGGAGGAGGCTACACCTTC CASSYGGGYTF
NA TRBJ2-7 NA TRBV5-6 TGTGCCAGCAGCTTGTTTCCAGGAATGAACGAGCAGTACTTC CASSLFPGMNEQYF
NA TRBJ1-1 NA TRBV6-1 TGTGCCAGCAGTGAGAGAGAGAACACTGAAGCTTTCTTT CASSERENTEAFF